This T cell receptor beta chain comes out of a study of T cell clonotyping in hematopoietic cell transplantation. Study-wide results and caveats: Few recipient clonotypes overlapped donors; over 95% were de novo at given depth. Pathologically expanded recipient clonotypes increased progressively from day 30 to day 180 as diversity fell.

In the case of this clone: The antigen is undetermined.

Some clones are missing from TCRdb's copy, which holds only in-frame ones; the method was immunoSEQ multiplex PCR. The sample yields 35,000 to 45,000 clones, 94% seen once. Germline V gives CDR1 MNHEY, CDR2 SMNVEV (reference sequence). CDR3 length: 14 amino acids. Trimming took off 3 bases at V and 4 bases at J, with 13 bases between the two ends. This receptor was taken from a woman between 45 and 65 years old in good health. Some clones in this sample may be carry-over from other donors' samples. The sequenced sample consisted of peripheral blood mononuclear cells. This chain connects TRBV27 to TRBJ2-7, with D possibly TRBD2 on 5 matching bases. The CDR3 region is CASSFGRMGYEQYF. The CDR3 nucleotides read TGTGCCAGCAGTTTTGGGAGAATGGGATACGAGCAGTACTTC.